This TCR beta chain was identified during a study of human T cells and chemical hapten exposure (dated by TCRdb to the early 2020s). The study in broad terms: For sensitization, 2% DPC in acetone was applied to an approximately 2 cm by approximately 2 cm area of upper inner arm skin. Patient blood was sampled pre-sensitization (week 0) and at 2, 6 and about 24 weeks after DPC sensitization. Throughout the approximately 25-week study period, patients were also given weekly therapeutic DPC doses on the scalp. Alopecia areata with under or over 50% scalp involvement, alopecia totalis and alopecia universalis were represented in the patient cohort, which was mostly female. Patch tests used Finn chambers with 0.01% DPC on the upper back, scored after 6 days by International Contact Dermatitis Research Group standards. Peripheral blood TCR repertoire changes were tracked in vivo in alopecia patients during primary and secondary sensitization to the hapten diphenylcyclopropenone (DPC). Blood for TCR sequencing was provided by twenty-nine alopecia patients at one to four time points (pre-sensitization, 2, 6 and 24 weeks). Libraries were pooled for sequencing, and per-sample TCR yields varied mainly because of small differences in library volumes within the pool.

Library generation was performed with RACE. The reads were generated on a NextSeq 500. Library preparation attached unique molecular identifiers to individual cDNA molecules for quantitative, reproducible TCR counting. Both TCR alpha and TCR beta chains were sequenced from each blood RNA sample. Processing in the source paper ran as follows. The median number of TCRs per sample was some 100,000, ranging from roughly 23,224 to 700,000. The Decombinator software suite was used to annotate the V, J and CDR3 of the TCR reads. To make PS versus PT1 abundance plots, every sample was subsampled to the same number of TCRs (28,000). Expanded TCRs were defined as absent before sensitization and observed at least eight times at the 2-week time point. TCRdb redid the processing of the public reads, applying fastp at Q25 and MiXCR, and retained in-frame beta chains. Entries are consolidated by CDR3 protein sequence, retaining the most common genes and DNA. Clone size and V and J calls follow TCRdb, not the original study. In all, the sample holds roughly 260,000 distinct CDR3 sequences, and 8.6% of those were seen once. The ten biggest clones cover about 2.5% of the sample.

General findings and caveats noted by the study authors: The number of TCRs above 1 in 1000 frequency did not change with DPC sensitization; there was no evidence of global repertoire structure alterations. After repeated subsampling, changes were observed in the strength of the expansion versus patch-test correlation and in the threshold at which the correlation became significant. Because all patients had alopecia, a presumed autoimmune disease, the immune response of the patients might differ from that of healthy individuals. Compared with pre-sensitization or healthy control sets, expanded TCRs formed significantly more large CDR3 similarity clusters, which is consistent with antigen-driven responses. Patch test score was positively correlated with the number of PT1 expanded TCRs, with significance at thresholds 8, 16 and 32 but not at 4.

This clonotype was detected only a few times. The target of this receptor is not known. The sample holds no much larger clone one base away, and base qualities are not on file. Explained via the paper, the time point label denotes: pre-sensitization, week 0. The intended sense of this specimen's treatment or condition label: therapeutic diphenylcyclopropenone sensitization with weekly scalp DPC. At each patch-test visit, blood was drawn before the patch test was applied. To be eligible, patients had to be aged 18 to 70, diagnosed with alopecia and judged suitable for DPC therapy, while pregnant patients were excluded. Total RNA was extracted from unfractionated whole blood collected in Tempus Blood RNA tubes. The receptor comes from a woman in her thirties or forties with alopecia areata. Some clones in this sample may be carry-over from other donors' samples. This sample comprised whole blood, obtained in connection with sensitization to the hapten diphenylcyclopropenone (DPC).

The CDR3 has the sequence CASSLLGGLYSNQPQHF. DNA sequence: TGTGCCAGCAGCCTCCTTGGAGGTCTTTATAGCAATCAGCCCCAGCATTTT. The chain was built from TRBV5-6 and TRBJ1-5, with no reliable assignment of the D segment. CDR1 and CDR2 are drawn from the germline V gene: SGHDT, YYEEEE. Relative to germline, V is 4 bases shorter and J is 0 bases shorter, with 17 bases between their ends. The CDR3, cysteine through phenylalanine, is 17 amino acids long. Just CDR3 DNA is preserved here, 51 bases in frame from base 1.